Below, 23 T cell receptor beta chains from the same sample are listed, as sequenced in a study of T cells in Graves' hyperthyroidism and ophthalmopathy. Amplification targeted TCR beta CDR3 regions from RNA transcripts. In the first-round RT-PCR of the TCR CDR3, the HTBI primer set was used. Each CDR3 protein gets one entry after TCRdb re-called the multiplex PCR reads with MiXCR. The repertoire has 280,000 or so distinct CDR3 sequences, around 25% of them found once; the top ten carry approximately 25%. Material: blood. These receptors were taken from a man in his forties or fifties with Graves' hyperthyroidism that later progressed to Graves' ophthalmopathy.

This clonotype was seen a handful of times. V and J are TRBV19 and TRBJ2-2; 7 nucleotides align to TRBD1. The CDR3 is 15 residues long. Germline CDR1 LNHDA, CDR2 SQIVND (reference sequence). V dropped 6 bases and J dropped 3; count of bases not matched to a gene: 7. CDR3: CASSLGQAYTGELFF. CDR3 coding DNA: TGTGCCAGTAGCCTCGGACAGGCTTACACCGGGGAGCTGTTTTTT.

The chain is built from TRBV29-1 and TRBJ2-6; a weak D match, TRBD2 (6 bases). CDR1 is SQVTM and CDR2 is ANQGSEA in the germline V gene. Trimming left V 4 bases short and J 3 bases short, with 10 bases between. The CDR3 has 14 residues. This CDR3 reads CSVAPGSGANVLTF. As DNA, the CDR3 is TGCAGCGTTGCTCCCGGGAGTGGGGCCAACGTCCTGACTTTC.

This clonotype came up many times. The CDR3 loop is CASSFNRTSGYTF. The CDR3 nucleotides are TGCGCCAGCAGCTTTAACCGAACTAGCGGCTACACCTTC. This chain uses TRBV5-1 with TRBJ1-2; D ambiguous. Trimming took 2 bases from V and 8 from J, leaving 13 bases between them. Germline V gives CDR1 SGHRS, CDR2 YFSETQ. The CDR3 contains 13 residues.

A few counts support this clonotype. The chain couples TRBV20-1 to TRBJ1-2; the D gene is possibly TRBD1 (5 bases). This CDR3 contains 13 residues. V lost 5 bases to trimming and J lost 5 bases, with 15 bases between them. In germline, CDR1 is DFQATT, CDR2 SNEGSKA (reference sequence). The CDR3 DNA is TGCAGTGCTTCCCCGGGGCAAAGTTATGGCTACACCTTC. This translates into CSASPGQSYGYTF.

V and J are TRBV12-3 or TRBV12-4 and TRBJ1-1, with 10 bases aligning to TRBD1. The CDR3 is 12 amino acids. Losses at the gene ends were 5 bases for V and 11 bases for J; bases not matched to a gene: 5. The DNA for the CDR3 is TGTGCCAGCAGTCAATGGACAGGGGGTGCTTTCTTT. It yields the protein CASSQWTGGAFF.

There are many counts of this clonotype. This rearrangement joins TRBV9 to TRBJ1-1; 10 bases are a match to TRBD1. With V trimmed by 3 bases and J by 5 bases, 10 bases remained unmatched. CDR1 and CDR2 from the germline V gene are SGDLS and YYNGEE. The CDR3 extends over 16 amino acids. The CDR3 protein is CASSAETGQGGTEAFF. CDR3 nucleotides: TGTGCCAGCAGCGCCGAGACCGGACAGGGGGGTACTGAAGCTTTCTTT. Full variable domain (missing parts from reference TRBV9 and TRBJ1-1): DSGVTQTPKHLITATGQRVTLRCSPRSGDLSVYWYQQSLDQGLQFLIQYYNGEERAKGNILERFSAQQFPDLHSELNLSSLELGDSALYFCASSAETGQGGTEAFFGQGTRLTVV.

This clonotype was seen many times. One end of the junction fails to match germline, which may point to a read error. The CDR3 loop is CASSPTGNSNQPRHF. Written as DNA, the CDR3 is TGTGCCAGCTCACCGACAGGGAATAGCAATCAGCCCCGGCATTTT. The chain recombines TRBV18 with TRBJ1-5; 7 bases are a match to TRBD1. Germline assignment: CDR1 KGHSH and CDR2 LQKENI. There are 15 residues in the CDR3.

This chain's CDR3 is CIVTGNTEAFF. The CDR3 nucleotides read TGCATTGTGACAGGGAACACTGAAGCTTTCTTT. This rearrangement joins TRBV20-1 to TRBJ1-1; D is possibly TRBD1 (6 bases). The CDR3 runs to 11 residues. The germline V gene has CDR1 DFQATT and CDR2 SNEGSKA (reference sequence).

In this sample, this clonotype turned up many times. The chain has TRBV2 and TRBJ1-2; 7 bases agree with TRBD1. The V segment lost 6 bases and the J segment 8 bases; nucleotides outside the gene matches: 9. This CDR3 comprises 13 residues. CDR1 is SNHLY and CDR2 is FYNNEI in the germline V gene. For the CDR3, the DNA is TGTGCCAGCAGCGTAGAACAGGGGACGGGCTACACCTTC. It yields the protein CASSVEQGTGYTF.

Many counts were recorded for this clonotype. V gene TRBV28 combines with J gene TRBJ1-5, with a tentative D call TRBD1 (6 bases). Germline V CDR1 and CDR2: MDHEN, SYDVKM. The CDR3 is made up of 15 amino acids. V was trimmed by 7 bases and J by 0 bases, leaving 13 bases between them. The CDR3 reads CASTPDSHSNQPQHF. The CDR3 DNA reads as TGTGCCAGCACCCCGGACAGCCATAGCAATCAGCCCCAGCATTTT.

This rearrangement joins TRBV7-8 to TRBJ1-2; tentatively, D is TRBD1 (5 bases). The CDR3 spans 14 residues. Trimming removed 5 bases from V and 2 bases from J, with 12 bases in between. CDR1 SGHVS and CDR2 FQNEAQ come from the germline V gene. This CDR3 is CASSPAGFNYGYTF. The CDR3 DNA reads as TGTGCCAGCAGCCCCGCAGGGTTCAACTATGGCTACACCTTC. Together with reference TRBV7-8 and TRBJ1-2, the CDR3 gives the full variable domain: GAGVSQSPRYKVAKRGQDVALRCDPISGHVSLFWYQQALGQGPEFLTYFQNEAQLDKSGLPSDRFFAERPEGSVSTLKIQRTQQEDSAVYLCASSPAGFNYGYTFGSGTRLTVV.

J is TRBJ1-2 and V is TRBV28, with 7 bases matching TRBD1. Losses at the gene ends were 5 bases for V and 3 bases for J; bases not matched to a gene: 6. The CDR3 contains 14 residues. CDR1 is MDHEN and CDR2 is SYDVKM in the germline V gene. CDR3 bases: TGTGCCAGCAGTCCCCCGGGACAGCACTATGGCTACACCTTC. Encoded protein: CASSPPGQHYGYTF.

The J gene is TRBJ2-5, the V gene TRBV15; TRBD2 might be the D (6 bases). V lost 2 bases, J lost 5 bases, and 15 bases lay in between. Germline V gene data show CDR1 as LNHNV and CDR2 as YYDKDF (reference sequence). The CDR3 has 15 amino acids. The CDR3, as DNA: TGTGCCACCAGCAGACTCCGGGCAGGGAGGGAGACCCAGTACTTC. Residues: CATSRLRAGRETQYF.

This clonotype occurred many times. The chain employs TRBV12-3 or TRBV12-4 and TRBJ2-7, with 7 nucleotides matching TRBD2. The CDR3 consists of 15 residues. Trimming removed 6 bases from V and 2 bases from J; junction bases left unmatched: 10. As DNA, the CDR3 is TGTGCCAGCAGCCCTGCGGCGGCGGGAGCCTACGAGCAGTACTTC. This gives the protein CASSPAAAGAYEQYF.

This clonotype was seen many times. The J gene is TRBJ1-1, the V gene TRBV29-1; no reliable D call. Germline CDR1 is SQVTM and CDR2 is ANQGSEA. V lost 5 bases to trimming and J lost 2 bases, with 6 bases between them. This CDR3 comprises 11 residues. The CDR3 sequence: CSVRQNTEAFF. CDR3 in DNA: TGCAGCGTTCGACAAAACACTGAAGCTTTCTTT.

Ten or more counts support this clonotype. V is TRBV7-2 and J is TRBJ1-3, with unresolved D. V shed 1 base and J shed 3 bases, with 13 bases lying between them. Per the germline V gene, CDR1 is SGHTA and CDR2 is FQGNSA. The CDR3 is 16 amino acids. CDR3 bases: TGTGCCAGCAGCTTAGGCCCGACGGTCTATGGAAACACCATATATTTT. Its translation is CASSLGPTVYGNTIYF.

The table lists this clonotype with many counts. This chain joins TRBV6-2 or TRBV6-3 and TRBJ1-2, with no clear D. This CDR3 is 12 amino acids long. V lost 6 bases and J 4 bases, leaving 9 bases between the germline ends. Germline CDR1 is MNHEY and CDR2 is SVGEGT. CDR3 in DNA: TGTGCCAGCAGGACTGACACCTATGGCTACACCTTC. It is translated as CASRTDTYGYTF.

This clonotype was picked up many times. The V and J genes are TRBV3-1 and TRBJ1-2; D call uncertain. Germline CDR1 is LGHDT and CDR2 is YNNKEL (reference sequence). V was shortened by 1 base and J by 2 bases, with 8 bases between the two germline ends. This CDR3 is built from 14 residues. CDR3 nucleotides: TGTGCCAGCAGCCAAGGCCAGCTCAACTATGGCTACACCTTC. It encodes CASSQGQLNYGYTF.

This clonotype was recorded many times. This chain connects TRBV18 to TRBJ2-5; tentatively, D is TRBD2 (7 bases). The germline CDR1 and CDR2 sequences are KGHSH and LQKENI. Trimming cost V 6 bases and J 5 bases, with 13 bases left between them. The CDR3 covers 13 residues. The CDR3 nucleotides are TGTGCCAGCTCCGGGGGGCCGCGGGAGACCCAGTACTTC. Protein product: CASSGGPRETQYF.

This clonotype was seen many times. This rearrangement joins TRBV20-1 to TRBJ1-5, with D possibly TRBD1 on 5 matching bases. V lost 1 base and J lost 4, with 14 bases in between. The germline V gene encodes CDR1 DFQATT and CDR2 SNEGSKA (reference sequence). CDR3 length: 15 residues. The CDR3 nucleotides read TGCAGTGCTAGAGTGGGGGATGGGTTTAATCAGCCCCAGCATTTT. Translated, it gives CSARVGDGFNQPQHF.

This clonotype was counted only a few times. V usage is TRBV19 and J usage is TRBJ1-1; the D gene is possibly TRBD1 (6 bases). Trimming took 4 bases from V and 10 from J, leaving 25 bases between them. Germline values: CDR1 LNHDA, CDR2 SQIVND (reference sequence). The CDR3 runs to 16 residues. The CDR3 sequence is CASSKKVGQPPPGAFF. The DNA of the CDR3 is TGTGCCAGTAGTAAGAAAGTCGGACAGCCACCCCCTGGAGCTTTCTTT.

The table lists this clonotype with many counts. This sequence joins TRBV12-3 or TRBV12-4 and TRBJ2-7; a weak D match, TRBD1 (6 bases). There are 14 residues in the CDR3. V lost 6 bases to trimming and J lost 0 bases, with 12 bases between them. This CDR3 is CASRGARHSYEQYF. The CDR3 nucleotides read TGTGCCAGCAGGGGGGCACGACACTCCTACGAGCAGTACTTC.

The V call is TRBV2, the J call TRBJ1-1, with D maybe TRBD1 (5 bases). CDR1 and CDR2 from the germline V gene are SNHLY and FYNNEI. CDR3 size: 13 residues. Trimming left V 7 bases short and J 2 bases short, with 11 bases between. For the CDR3, the DNA is TGTGCCAGCACCGGGGCGCCTAACACTGAAGCTTTCTTT. It specifies CASTGAPNTEAFF.